Given below is one T cell receptor (beta chain) in context. Its target is not known. The CDR3 has 18 amino acids. The germline V gene encodes CDR1 MNHEY and CDR2 SMNVEV (reference sequence). Losses at the gene ends were 5 bases for V and 2 bases for J; bases not matched to a gene: 14. TCRdb re-called the 5' RACE reads with MiXCR, one entry per CDR3 protein. The table includes a few hundred thousand distinct CDR3 sequences, roughly 20% detected once. The data are from a study of T-cell memory formation after mild COVID-19. General study results and limits: Clones contracting day 15 to 85 were balanced CD4/CD8; later expanders leaned CD4+. Pre-infection memory harbored some responding clones, suggesting cross-reactive memory joined.

The specimen sequenced was PBMCs or a T cell subset sorted from them (not recorded which). The chain combines TRBV27 with TRBJ1-1; the match to TRBD1 covers 10 bases. This TCR was sampled from an adult woman who had mild COVID-19 (a few samples of this study predate the infection). Cell type and time point are not known. As DNA, the CDR3 is TGTGCCAGCAGTCCATACATGGTCGGGACAGGGGTAAACACTGAAGCTTTCTTT. The encoded protein is CASSPYMVGTGVNTEAFF.